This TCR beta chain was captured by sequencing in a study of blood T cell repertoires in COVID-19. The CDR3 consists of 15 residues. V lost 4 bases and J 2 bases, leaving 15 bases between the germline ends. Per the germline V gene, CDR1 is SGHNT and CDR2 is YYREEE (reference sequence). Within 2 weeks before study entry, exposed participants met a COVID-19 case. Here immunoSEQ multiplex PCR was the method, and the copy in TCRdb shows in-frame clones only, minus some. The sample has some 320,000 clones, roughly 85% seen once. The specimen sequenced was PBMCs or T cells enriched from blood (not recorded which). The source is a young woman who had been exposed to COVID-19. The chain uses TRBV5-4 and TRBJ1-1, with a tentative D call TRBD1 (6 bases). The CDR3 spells CASSGASGTNTEAFF. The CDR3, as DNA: TGTGCCAGCAGCGGGGCTTCCGGGACAAACACTGAAGCTTTCTTT.